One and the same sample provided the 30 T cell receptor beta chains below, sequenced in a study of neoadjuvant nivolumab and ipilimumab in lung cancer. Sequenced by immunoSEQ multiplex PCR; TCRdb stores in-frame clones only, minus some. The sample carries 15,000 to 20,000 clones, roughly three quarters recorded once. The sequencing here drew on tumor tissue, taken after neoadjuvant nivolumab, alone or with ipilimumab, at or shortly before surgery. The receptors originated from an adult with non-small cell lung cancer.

This CDR3 is CASSSGAQNTEAFF. The CDR3 DNA reads TGCGCCAGCAGCTCAGGTGCCCAGAACACTGAAGCTTTCTTT. The chain uses TRBV5-1 and TRBJ1-1; D call uncertain. CDR1 SGHRS and CDR2 YFSETQ come from the germline V gene. Between the trimmed V and J ends, which lost 3 bases and 1 base, there was a span of 10 bases. The CDR3 extends over 14 amino acids.

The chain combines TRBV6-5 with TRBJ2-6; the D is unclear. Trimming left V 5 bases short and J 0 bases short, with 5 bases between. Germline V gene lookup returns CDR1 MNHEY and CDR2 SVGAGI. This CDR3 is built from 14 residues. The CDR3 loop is CASSPISGANVLTF. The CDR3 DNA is TGTGCCAGCAGTCCGATCTCTGGGGCCAACGTCCTGACTTTC.

CDR3 amino acids: CASSEVARQPQHF. DNA for the CDR3: TGCGCCAGCAGTGAGGTGGCTAGGCAGCCCCAGCATTTT. The chain couples TRBV10-2 to TRBJ1-5; the D is unclear. V was cut by 2 bases and J by 7 bases, with 9 bases left in between. The germline V gene encodes CDR1 WSHSY and CDR2 SAAADI. This CDR3 comprises 13 residues.

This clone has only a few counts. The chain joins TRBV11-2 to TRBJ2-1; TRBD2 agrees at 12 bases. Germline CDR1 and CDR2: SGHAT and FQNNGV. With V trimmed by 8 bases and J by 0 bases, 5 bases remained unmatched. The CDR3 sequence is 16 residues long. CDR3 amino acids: CASGLAGSSSYNEQFF. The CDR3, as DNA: TGTGCCAGCGGACTAGCGGGGTCTAGCTCCTACAATGAGCAGTTCTTC.

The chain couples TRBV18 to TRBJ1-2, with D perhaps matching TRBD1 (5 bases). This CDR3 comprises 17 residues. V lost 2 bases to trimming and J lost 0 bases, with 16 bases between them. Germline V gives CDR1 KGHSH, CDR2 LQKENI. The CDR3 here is CASSPASGEGANYGYTF. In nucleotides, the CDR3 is TGTGCCAGCTCACCAGCCTCGGGGGAGGGAGCTAACTATGGCTACACCTTC.

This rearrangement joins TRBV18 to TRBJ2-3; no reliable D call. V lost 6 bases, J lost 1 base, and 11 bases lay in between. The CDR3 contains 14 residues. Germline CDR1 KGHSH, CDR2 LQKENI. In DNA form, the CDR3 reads TGTGCCAGCTCGTCCCCGACTGGCACAGATACGCAGTATTTT. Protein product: CASSSPTGTDTQYF.

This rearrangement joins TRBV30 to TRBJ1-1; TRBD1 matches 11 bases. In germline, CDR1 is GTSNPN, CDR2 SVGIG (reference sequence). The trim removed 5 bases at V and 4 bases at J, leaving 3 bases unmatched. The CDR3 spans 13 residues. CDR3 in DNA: TGTGCCTGGCAGGGACAGGGGGTCACTGAAGCTTTCTTT. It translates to CAWQGQGVTEAFF.

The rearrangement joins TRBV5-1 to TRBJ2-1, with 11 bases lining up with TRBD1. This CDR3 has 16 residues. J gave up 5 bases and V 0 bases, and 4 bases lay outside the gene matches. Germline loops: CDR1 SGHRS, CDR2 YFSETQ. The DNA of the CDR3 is TGCGCCAGCAGCTTGGTGGGGACAGGGGGTCACAATGAGCAGTTCTTC. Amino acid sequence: CASSLVGTGGHNEQFF.

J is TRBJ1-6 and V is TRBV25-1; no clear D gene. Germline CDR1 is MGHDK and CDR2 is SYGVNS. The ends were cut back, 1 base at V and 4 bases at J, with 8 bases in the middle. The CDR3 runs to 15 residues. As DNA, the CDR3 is TGTGCCAGCAGTGAATTCGGCCCTTATAATTCACCCCTCCACTTT. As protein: CASSEFGPYNSPLHF.

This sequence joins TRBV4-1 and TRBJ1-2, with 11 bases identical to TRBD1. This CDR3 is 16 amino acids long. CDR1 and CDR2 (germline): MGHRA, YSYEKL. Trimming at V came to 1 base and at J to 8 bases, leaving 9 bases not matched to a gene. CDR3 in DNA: TGCGCCAGCAGCCAAGTCCCTCGGACAGGGGGCCACGGCTACACCTTC. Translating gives CASSQVPRTGGHGYTF.

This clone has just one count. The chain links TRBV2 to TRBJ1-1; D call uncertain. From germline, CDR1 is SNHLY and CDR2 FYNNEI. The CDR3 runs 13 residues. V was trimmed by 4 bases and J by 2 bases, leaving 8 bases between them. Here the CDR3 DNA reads TGTGCCAGCAGTGCCGAGGGCAACACTGAAGCTTTCTTT. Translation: CASSAEGNTEAFF.

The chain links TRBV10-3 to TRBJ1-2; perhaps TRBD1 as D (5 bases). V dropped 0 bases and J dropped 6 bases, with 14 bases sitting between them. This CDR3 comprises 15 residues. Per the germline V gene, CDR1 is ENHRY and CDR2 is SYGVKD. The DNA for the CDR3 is TGTGCCATCAGTGAGTCCCCAGGGCGAACGAATGGCTACACCTTC. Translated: CAISESPGRTNGYTF.

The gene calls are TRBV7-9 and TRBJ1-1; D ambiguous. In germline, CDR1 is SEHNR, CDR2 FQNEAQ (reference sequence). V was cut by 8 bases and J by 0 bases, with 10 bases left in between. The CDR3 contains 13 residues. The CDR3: CASVKDLNTEAFF. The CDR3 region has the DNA TGTGCCAGCGTAAAGGACTTGAACACTGAAGCTTTCTTT.

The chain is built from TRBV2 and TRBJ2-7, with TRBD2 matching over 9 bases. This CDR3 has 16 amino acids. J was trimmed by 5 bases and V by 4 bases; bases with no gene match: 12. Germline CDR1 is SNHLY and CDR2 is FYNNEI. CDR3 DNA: TGTGCCAGCAGTGTCGCCGGCGGGGGGGCCGGCGACGAGCAGTACTTC. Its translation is CASSVAGGGAGDEQYF. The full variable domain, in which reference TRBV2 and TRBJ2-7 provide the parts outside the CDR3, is EPEVTQTPSHQVTQMGQEVILRCVPISNHLYFYWYRQILGQKVEFLVSFYNNEISEKSEIFDDQFSVERPDGSNFTLKIRSTKLEDSAMYFCASSVAGGGAGDEQYFGPGTRLTVT.

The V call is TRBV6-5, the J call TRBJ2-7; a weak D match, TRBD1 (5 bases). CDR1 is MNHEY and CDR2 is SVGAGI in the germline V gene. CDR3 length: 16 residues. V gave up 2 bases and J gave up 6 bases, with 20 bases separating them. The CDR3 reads CASSYVGLTPKGEQYF. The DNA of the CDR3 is TGTGCCAGCAGTTACGTGGGGCTGACCCCGAAAGGCGAGCAGTACTTC.

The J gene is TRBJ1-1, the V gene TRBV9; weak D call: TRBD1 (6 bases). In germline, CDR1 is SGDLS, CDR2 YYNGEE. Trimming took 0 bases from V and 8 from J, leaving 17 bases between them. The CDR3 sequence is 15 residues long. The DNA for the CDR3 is TGTGCCAGCAGCGTAGATGGGGGGCCTAGACAGGAAGCTTTCTTT. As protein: CASSVDGGPRQEAFF.

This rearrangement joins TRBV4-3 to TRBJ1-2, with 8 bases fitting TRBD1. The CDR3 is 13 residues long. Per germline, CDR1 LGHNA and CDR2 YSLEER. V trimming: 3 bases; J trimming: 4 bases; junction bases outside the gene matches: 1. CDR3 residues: CASSQTGAYGYTF. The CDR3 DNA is TGCGCCAGCAGCCAGACAGGGGCCTATGGCTACACCTTC.

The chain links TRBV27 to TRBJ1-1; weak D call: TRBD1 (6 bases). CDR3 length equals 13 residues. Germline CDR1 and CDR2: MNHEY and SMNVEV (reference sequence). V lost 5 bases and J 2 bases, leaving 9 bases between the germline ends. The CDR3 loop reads CASSQTGNTEAFF. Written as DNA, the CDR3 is TGTGCCAGCAGTCAGACAGGAAACACTGAAGCTTTCTTT.

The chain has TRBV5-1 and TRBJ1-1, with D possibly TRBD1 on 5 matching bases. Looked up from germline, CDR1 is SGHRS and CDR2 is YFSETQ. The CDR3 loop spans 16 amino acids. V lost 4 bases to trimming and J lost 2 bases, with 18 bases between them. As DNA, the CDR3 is TGCGCCAGCAGCCCCGAAGGAGTGGGGACTAACACTGAAGCTTTCTTT. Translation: CASSPEGVGTNTEAFF.

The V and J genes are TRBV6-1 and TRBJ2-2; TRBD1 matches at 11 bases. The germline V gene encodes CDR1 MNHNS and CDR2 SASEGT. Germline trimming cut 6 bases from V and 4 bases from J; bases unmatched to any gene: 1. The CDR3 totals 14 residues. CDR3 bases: TGTGCCAGCAGGGGGACAGGGGGCACCGGGGAGCTGTTTTTT. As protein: CASRGTGGTGELFF.

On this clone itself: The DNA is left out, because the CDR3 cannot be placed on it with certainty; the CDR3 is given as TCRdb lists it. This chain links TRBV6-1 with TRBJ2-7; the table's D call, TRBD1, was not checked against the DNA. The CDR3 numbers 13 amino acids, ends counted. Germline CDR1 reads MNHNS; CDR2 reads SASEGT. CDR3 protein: CASSVGQGAKTPF.

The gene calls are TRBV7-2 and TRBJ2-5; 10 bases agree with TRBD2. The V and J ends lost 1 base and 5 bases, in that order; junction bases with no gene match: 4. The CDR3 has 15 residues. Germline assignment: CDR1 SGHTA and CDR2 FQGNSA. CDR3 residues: CASSLDRTSGETQYF. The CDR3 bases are TGTGCCAGCAGCTTAGATAGGACTAGCGGCGAGACCCAGTACTTC.

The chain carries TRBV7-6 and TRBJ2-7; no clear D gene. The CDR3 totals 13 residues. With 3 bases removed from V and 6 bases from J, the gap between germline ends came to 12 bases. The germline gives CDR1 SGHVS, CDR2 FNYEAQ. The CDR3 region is CASSFRVPSEQYF. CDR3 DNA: TGTGCCAGCAGCTTTCGAGTTCCTTCCGAGCAGTACTTC. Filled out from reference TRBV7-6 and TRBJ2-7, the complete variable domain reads GAGVSQSPRYKVTKRGQDVALRCDPISGHVSLYWYRQALGQGPEFLTYFNYEAQQDKSGLPNDRFSAERPEGSISTLTIQRTEQRDSAMYRCASSFRVPSEQYFGPGTRLTVT.

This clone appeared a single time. CDR3 in DNA: TGTGCCAGCAGCTTTGAAGGTTTCTATGGCTACACCTTC. This sequence encodes CASSFEGFYGYTF. The genes are TRBV7-3 and TRBJ1-2; D gene unclear. Trimming took 3 bases from V and 4 from J, leaving 9 bases between them. The CDR3 sequence is 13 residues long. From germline, CDR1 is SGHTA and CDR2 FQGTGA. The entire variable domain, with the rest obtained from reference TRBV7-3 and TRBJ1-2, is as follows: GAGVSQTPSNKVTEKGKYVELRCDPISGHTALYWYRQSLGQGPEFLIYFQGTGAADDSGLPNDRFFAVRPEGSVSTLKIQRTERGDSAVYLCASSFEGFYGYTFGSGTRLTVV.

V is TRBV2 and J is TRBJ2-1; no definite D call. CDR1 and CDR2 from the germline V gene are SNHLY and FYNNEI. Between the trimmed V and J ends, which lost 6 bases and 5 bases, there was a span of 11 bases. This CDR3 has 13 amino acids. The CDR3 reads CASSQRPDNEQFF. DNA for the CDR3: TGTGCCAGCAGCCAACGGCCGGACAATGAGCAGTTCTTC.

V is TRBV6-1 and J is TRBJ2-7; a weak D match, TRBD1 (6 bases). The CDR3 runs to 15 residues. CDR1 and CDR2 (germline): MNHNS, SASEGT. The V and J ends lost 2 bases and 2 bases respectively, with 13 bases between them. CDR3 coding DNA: TGTGCCAGCAGTGAATCCAGAAGGGGGACCTACGAGCAGTACTTC. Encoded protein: CASSESRRGTYEQYF.

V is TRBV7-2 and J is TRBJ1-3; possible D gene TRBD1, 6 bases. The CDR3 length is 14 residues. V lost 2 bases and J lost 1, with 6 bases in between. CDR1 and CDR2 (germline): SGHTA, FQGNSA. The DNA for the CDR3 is TGTGCCAGCAGCTTAACAGGGTCTGGAAACACCATATATTTT. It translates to CASSLTGSGNTIYF.

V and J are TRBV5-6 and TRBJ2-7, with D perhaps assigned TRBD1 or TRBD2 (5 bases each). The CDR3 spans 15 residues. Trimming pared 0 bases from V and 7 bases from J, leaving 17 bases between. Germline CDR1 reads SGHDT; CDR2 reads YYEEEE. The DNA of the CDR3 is TGTGCCAGCAGCTTGGCGGGACCTCGGCTGTGGGAGCAGTACTTC. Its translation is CASSLAGPRLWEQYF.

CDR3 loop: CASQEQLRYNEQFF. In nucleotides, the CDR3 is TGTGCCTCCCAGGAGCAACTCCGATACAATGAGCAGTTCTTC. J is TRBJ2-1 and V is TRBV7-2; D unresolved. Germline V gives CDR1 SGHTA, CDR2 FQGNSA. The CDR3 covers 14 residues. Trimming left V 11 bases short and J 4 bases short, with 18 bases between.

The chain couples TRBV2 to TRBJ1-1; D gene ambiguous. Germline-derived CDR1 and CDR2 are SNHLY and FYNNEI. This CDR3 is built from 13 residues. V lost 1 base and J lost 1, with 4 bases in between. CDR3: CASSEERNTEAFF. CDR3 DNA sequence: TGTGCCAGCAGTGAAGAGCGGAACACTGAAGCTTTCTTT.